A single T cell receptor (beta chain) is shown here with its context. The data were taken from a study of cytomegalovirus exposure and HLA in healthy donors. PCR amplification relied on 60 Vbeta primers (plus 13 Jbeta primers). TCRdb keeps only in-frame clones here, not all; method: immunoSEQ multiplex PCR. The table has some 98,000 clones, roughly three quarters seen once. Material: PBMCs. The source is a middle-aged man in good health and CMV-seronegative.

The CDR3 DNA sequence: TGTGCCTCACATGGCGGGCCTGCACCCTACAATGAGCAGTTCTTC. Residues: CASHGGPAPYNEQFF. V and J are TRBV19 and TRBJ2-1; a weak D match, TRBD2 (5 bases). The CDR3 runs to 15 residues. Germline V gives CDR1 LNHDA, CDR2 SQIVND (reference sequence). Between the trimmed V and J ends, which lost 11 bases and 2 bases, there was a span of 19 bases.